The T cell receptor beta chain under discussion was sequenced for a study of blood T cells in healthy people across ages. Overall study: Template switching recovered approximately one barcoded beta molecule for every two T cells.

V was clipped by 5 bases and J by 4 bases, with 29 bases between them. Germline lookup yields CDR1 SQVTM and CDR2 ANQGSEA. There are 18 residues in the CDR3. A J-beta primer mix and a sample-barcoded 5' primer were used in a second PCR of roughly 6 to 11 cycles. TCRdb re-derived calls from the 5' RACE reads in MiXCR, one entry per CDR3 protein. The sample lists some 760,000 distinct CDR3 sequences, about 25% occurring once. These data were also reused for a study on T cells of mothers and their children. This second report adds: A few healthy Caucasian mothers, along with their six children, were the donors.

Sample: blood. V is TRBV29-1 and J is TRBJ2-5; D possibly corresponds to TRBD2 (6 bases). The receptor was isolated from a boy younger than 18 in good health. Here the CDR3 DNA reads TGCAGCGTTTCAAGAGGGACGCCGGGACTGACGGGCGGAGAGACCCAGTACTTC. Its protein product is CSVSRGTPGLTGGETQYF.